This TCR beta chain was observed in a study of tumor-infiltrating lymphocytes in primary liver carcinoma. The study co-extracted DNA and RNA from 20-30 mg of unsorted bulk tissue. Starting material of 400 to 600 ng total RNA yielded TCR beta cDNA via a constant-region primer. Libraries for TCR beta were built through three nested multiplex PCR rounds, which together made up a slightly modified ARM-PCR procedure. TCRdb analysed the multiplex PCR reads with MiXCR anew, one entry per CDR3 protein. The table lists about 23,000 distinct CDR3 sequences, roughly four fifths of them singletons. Judged by abundance, this clonotype is medium-sized (0.01 to 0.1%). The sample comprised liver tumor tissue from sampling region 5. The subset: tumor region T5, tumor centre. The sequence was obtained from a woman in her 30s with primary liver carcinoma and hepatitis B virus infection.

The CDR3 nucleotides read TGTGCCAGCAGCCGTCGACAGGATAATTCACCCCTCCACTTT. This translates into CASSRRQDNSPLHF. The chain couples TRBV12-3 or TRBV12-4 to TRBJ1-6, with a tentative D call TRBD1 (6 bases). The ends were cut back, 6 bases at V and 5 bases at J, with 11 bases in the middle. The CDR3 contains 14 residues.